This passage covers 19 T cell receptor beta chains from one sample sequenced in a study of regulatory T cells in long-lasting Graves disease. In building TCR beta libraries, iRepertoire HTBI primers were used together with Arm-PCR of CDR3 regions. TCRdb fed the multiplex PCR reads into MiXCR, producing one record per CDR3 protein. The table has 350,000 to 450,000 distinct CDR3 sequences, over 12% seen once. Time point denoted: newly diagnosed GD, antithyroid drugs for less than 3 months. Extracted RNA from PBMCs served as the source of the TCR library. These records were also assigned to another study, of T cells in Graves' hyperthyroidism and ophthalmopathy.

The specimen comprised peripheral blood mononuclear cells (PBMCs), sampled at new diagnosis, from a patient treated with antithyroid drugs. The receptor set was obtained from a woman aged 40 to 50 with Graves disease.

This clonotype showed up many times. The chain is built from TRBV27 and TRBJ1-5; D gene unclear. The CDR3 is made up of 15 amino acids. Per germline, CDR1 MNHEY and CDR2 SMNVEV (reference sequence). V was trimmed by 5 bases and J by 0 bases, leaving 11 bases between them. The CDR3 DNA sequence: TGTGCCAGCAGTACGGGCCCGTATAGCAATCAGCCCCAGCATTTT. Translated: CASSTGPYSNQPQHF.

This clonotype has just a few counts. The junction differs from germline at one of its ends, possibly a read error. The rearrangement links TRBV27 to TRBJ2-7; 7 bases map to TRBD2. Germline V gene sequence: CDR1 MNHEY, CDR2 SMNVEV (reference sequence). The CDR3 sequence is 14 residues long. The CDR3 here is CASSFRGRFGEQHF. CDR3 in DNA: TGTGCCAGCAGTTTTCGCGGGAGATTCGGCGAGCAGCACTTC.

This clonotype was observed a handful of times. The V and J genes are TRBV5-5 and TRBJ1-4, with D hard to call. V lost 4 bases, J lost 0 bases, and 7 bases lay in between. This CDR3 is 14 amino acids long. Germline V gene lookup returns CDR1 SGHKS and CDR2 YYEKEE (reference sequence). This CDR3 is CASSGLATNEKLFF. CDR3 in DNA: TGTGCCAGCAGCGGGCTTGCAACTAATGAAAAACTGTTTTTT.

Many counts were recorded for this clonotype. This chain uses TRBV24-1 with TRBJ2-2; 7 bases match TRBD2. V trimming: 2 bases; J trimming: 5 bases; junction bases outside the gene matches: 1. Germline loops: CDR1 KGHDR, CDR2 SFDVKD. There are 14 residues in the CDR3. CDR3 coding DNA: TGTGCCACCAGTGATTGGGGAGGGACCGGGGAGCTGTTTTTT. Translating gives CATSDWGGTGELFF.

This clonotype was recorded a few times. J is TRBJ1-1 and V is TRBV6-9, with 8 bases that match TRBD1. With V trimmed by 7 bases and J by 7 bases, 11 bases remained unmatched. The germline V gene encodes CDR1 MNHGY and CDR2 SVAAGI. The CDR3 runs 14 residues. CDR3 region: CASIYGQGVNEAFF. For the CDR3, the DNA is TGTGCCAGCATTTACGGACAGGGTGTCAATGAAGCTTTCTTT.

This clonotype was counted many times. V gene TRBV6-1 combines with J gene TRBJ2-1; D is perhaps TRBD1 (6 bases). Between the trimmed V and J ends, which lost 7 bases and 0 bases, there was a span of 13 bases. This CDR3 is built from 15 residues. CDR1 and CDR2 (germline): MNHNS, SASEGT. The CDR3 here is CASTNIRGSYNEQFF. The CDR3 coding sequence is TGTGCCAGCACCAACATCAGGGGCTCCTACAATGAGCAGTTCTTC.

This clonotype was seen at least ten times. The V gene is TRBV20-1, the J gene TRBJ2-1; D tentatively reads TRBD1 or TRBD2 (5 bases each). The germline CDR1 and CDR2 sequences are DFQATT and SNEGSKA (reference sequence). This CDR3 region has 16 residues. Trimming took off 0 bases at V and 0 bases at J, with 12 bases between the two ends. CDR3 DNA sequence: TGCAGTGCTAGAGATGGGGGACGAAGCTCCTACAATGAGCAGTTCTTC. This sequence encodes CSARDGGRSSYNEQFF.

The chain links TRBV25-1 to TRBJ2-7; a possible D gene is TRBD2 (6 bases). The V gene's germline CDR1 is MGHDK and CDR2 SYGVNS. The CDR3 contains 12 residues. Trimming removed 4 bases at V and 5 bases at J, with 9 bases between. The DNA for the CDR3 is TGTGCCAGCAGTGCGGGGGAGCACGAGCAGTACTTC. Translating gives CASSAGEHEQYF.

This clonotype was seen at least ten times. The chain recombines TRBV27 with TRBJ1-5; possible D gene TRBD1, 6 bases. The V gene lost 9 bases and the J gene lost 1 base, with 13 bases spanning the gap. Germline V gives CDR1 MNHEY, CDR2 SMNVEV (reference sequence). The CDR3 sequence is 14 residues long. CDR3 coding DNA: TGTGCCAGTCAACCACAGGGAAGCAATCAGCCCCAGCATTTT. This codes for CASQPQGSNQPQHF.

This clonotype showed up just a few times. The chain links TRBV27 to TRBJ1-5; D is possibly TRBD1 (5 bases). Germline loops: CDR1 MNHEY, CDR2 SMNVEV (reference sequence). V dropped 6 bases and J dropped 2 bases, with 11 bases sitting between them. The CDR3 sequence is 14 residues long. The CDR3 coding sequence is TGTGCCAGCAGAATCGAAGGGGGCAATCAGCCCCAGCATTTT. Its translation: CASRIEGGNQPQHF.

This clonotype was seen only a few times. CDR3 loop: CASSFGGMDYEQYF. CDR3 nucleotides: TGTGCCAGCAGCTTTGGCGGGATGGACTACGAGCAGTACTTC. V usage is TRBV5-6 and J usage is TRBJ2-7; possible D gene TRBD2, 6 bases. This CDR3 is 14 amino acids long. V lost 2 bases, J lost 3 bases, and 12 bases lay in between. Germline CDR1 SGHDT, CDR2 YYEEEE.

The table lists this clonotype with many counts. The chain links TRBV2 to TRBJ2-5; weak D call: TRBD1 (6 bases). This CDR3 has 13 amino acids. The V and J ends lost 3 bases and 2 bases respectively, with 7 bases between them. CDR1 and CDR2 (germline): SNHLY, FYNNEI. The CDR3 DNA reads TGTGCCAGCAGTGAGGGGGCGCAAGAGACCCAGTACTTC. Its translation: CASSEGAQETQYF.

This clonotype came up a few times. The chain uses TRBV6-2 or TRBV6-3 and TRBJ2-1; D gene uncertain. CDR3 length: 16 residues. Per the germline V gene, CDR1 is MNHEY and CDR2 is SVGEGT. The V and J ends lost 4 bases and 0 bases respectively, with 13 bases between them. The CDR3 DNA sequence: TGTGCCAGCAGTTCAGTTCAGACGAGCTCCTACAATGAGCAGTTCTTC. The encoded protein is CASSSVQTSSYNEQFF.

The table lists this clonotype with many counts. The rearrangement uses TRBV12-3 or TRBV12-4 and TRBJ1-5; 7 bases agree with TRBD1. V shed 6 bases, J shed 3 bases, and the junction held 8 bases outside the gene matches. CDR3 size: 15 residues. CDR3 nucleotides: TGTGCCAGCAGCCCCCCGGGACAGTTCAATCAGCCCCAGCATTTT. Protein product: CASSPPGQFNQPQHF.

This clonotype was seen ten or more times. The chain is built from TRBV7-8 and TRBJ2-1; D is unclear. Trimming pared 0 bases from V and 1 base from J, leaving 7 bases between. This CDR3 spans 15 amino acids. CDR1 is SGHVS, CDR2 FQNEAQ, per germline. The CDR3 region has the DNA TGTGCCAGCAGCTTAGCAGTTTTTTCCTACAATGAGCAGTTCTTC. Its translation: CASSLAVFSYNEQFF.

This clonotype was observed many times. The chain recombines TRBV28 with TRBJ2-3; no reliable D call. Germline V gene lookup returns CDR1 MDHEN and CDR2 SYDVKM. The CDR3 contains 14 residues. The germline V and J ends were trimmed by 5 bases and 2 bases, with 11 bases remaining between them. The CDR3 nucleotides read TGTGCCAGCAGTGAGGACGTTTCCACAGATACGCAGTATTTT. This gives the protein CASSEDVSTDTQYF.

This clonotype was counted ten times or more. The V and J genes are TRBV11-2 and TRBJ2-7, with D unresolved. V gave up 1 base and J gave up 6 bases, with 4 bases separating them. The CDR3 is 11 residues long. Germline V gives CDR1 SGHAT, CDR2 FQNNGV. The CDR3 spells CASSLVAEQYF. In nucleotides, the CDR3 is TGTGCCAGCAGCTTAGTTGCCGAGCAGTACTTC.

The CDR3 spells CASSLGFKRGSGEKLFF. The CDR3 nucleotides are TGTGCCAGCAGCTTAGGTTTCAAGAGGGGGAGCGGTGAAAAACTGTTTTTT. V is TRBV13 and J is TRBJ1-4; TRBD1 is a possible D gene (6 bases). The CDR3 has 17 residues. Trimming cost V 0 bases and J 7 bases, with 18 bases left between them. The germline gives CDR1 PRHDT, CDR2 FYEKMQ (reference sequence).

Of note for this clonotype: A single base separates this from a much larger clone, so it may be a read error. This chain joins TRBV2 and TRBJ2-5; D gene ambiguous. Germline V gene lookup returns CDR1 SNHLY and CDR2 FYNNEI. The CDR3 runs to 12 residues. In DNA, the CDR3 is TGTGCCAGCAGTCCACGAGGAGAGGCCCAGTACTTC. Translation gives CASSPRGEAQYF.